This is a list of T cell receptor beta chains from one sample in a study of PD-L1 blockade in urothelial cancer. Only in-frame clones appear in the TCRdb table, and some are missing; sequencing was by immunoSEQ multiplex PCR. The sample carries 45,000 to 60,000 clones, more than 70% recorded once. Specimen: PBMCs, collected around atezolizumab (anti-PD-L1) treatment. These receptors were collected from a man aged 55 to 69 with urothelial cancer. CDR3s include the opening cysteine and the closing phenylalanine or tryptophan. The D gene is left open where the match is weak. The size entry is marked missing in some rows and otherwise reads once, few, many or a size class.

once,TRBJ2-1,TRBD2,TRBV2,TGTGCCAGCAGGCCGGGACTAGCGGGATCTATTGAGCAGTTCTTC,CASRPGLAGSIEQFF
.,TRBJ1-3,TRBD1,TRBV10-3,TGTGCCATCAGTCAGGACAGGTCGAGCTCTGGAAACACCATATATTTT,CAISQDRSSSGNTIYF
.,TRBJ1-6,TRBD1,TRBV7-9,TGTGCCAGCAGCCCGGGACAGGGGGATAATTCACCCCTCCACTTT,CASSPGQGDNSPLHF
few,TRBJ1-5,.,TRBV4-2,TGTGCCAGCAGCGAAGTGGTGGGCTATAGCAATCAGCCCCAGCATTTT,CASSEVVGYSNQPQHF
.,TRBJ1-2,TRBD1,TRBV6-1,TGTGCCAGCACTGAACGGTTACAGGGGAGCGGCTATGGCTACACCTTC,CASTERLQGSGYGYTF
once,TRBJ2-1,.,TRBV4-2,TGTGCCAGCAGCCAAGCCCAGGTTACAGGGTTCTCCTACAATGAGCAGTTCTTC,CASSQAQVTGFSYNEQFF
few,TRBJ1-1,TRBD1,TRBV19,TGTGCCAGTCGCGGGACAGCGAATGAAGCTTTCTTT,CASRGTANEAFF
.,TRBJ1-2,.,TRBV19,TGTGCCAGTGGGCCCCTCGACGGGGACTATGGCTACACCTTC,CASGPLDGDYGYTF
once,TRBJ1-1,TRBD1,TRBV7-6,TGTGCCAGCAGCTCCGGACAGGGTGAAGCTTTCTTT,CASSSGQGEAFF
.,TRBJ2-7,.,TRBV5-4,TGTGCCAGCAGCTTGGAAGGCAGGGCCGGGGAGCAGTACTTC,CASSLEGRAGEQYF
.,TRBJ2-3,.,TRBV19,TGTGCCGGGGGGGCAGGTAACACAGATACGCAGTATTTT,CAGGAGNTDTQYF
.,TRBJ1-1,.,TRBV11-2,TGTGCCAGCAGCTTATCAGTGAACACTGAAGCTTTCTTT,CASSLSVNTEAFF
few,TRBJ1-1,.,TRBV29-1,TGCAGCGTTACGGACAGCTTGAACACTGAAGCTTTCTTT,CSVTDSLNTEAFF
few,TRBJ2-7,.,TRBV2,TGTGCCAGCGAAAAAGGGGGTAGGATTCCCTACGAGCAGTACTTC,CASEKGGRIPYEQYF
.,TRBJ2-6,.,TRBV6-5,TGTGCCAGCAGTCCCGAGCGCGGCAACGTCCTGACTTTC,CASSPERGNVLTF
.,TRBJ1-2,.,TRBV7-9,TGTGCCAGCAGCTTGTCCAGCGTTAACTATGGCTACACCTTC,CASSLSSVNYGYTF
.,TRBJ2-3,TRBD2,TRBV4-1,TGCGCCAGCAGCCAAGGAGGAGCGGGGGGGCTAACAGATACGCAGTATTTT,CASSQGGAGGLTDTQYF
.,TRBJ1-2,.,TRBV19,TGTGCCAGTAGTATCTTCCAGAACTACACCTTC,CASSIFQNYTF
.,TRBJ2-7,TRBD1,TRBV6-1,TGTGCCAGCCGGCCGGGACAGGGACCCTACGAGCAGTACTTC,CASRPGQGPYEQYF
few,TRBJ1-1,.,TRBV19,TGTGCCAGTAGTATTGCTAGTGAAGCTTTCTTT,CASSIASEAFF
.,TRBJ2-3,.,TRBV2,TGTGCCAGCTCCGCCCAAGGGAGGAACACAGATACGCAGTATTTT,CASSAQGRNTDTQYF
.,TRBJ1-4,TRBD1,TRBV6-5,TGTGCCACCGGGTTACAGGGGGCCTTTAATGAAAAACTGTTTTTT,CATGLQGAFNEKLFF
.,TRBJ1-5,.,TRBV29-1,TGCAGCGTTGTCCAGGGGAGCAATCAGCCCCAGCATTTT,CSVVQGSNQPQHF
.,TRBJ2-7,TRBD1,TRBV11-2,TGTGCCAGCAGCCCCGACAGGGGTTACGAGCAGTACTTC,CASSPDRGYEQYF
.,TRBJ1-3,TRBD1,TRBV27,TGTGCCAGTAGAACAGGGGGTACTGGAAACACCATATATTTT,CASRTGGTGNTIYF
.,TRBJ2-3,TRBD2,TRBV7-2,TGTGCCAGCAGCTCTACTGCTCAGACTAGCGATACGCAGTATTTT,CASSSTAQTSDTQYF
.,TRBJ1-4,.,TRBV5-1,TGCGCCAGCAGCTTGGGGGGCAGTCTTAATGAAAAACTGTTTTTT,CASSLGGSLNEKLFF
.,TRBJ1-2,TRBD1,TRBV18,TGTGCCAGCTCACCAATAGGGGGCCTTAACTATGGCTACACCTTC,CASSPIGGLNYGYTF
.,TRBJ2-7,.,TRBV11-2,TGTGCCAGCAGCTCCGAGGTTTACGAGCAGTACTTC,CASSSEVYEQYF
.,TRBJ2-1,TRBD2,TRBV6-5,TGTGCCAGCAGTTACGTAGCGGGAGGTAGGAATGAGCAGTTCTTC,CASSYVAGGRNEQFF
.,TRBJ1-3,TRBD1,TRBV11-2,TGTGCCAGCAGCCCTATAGACAGGGGATCCTCTGGAAACACCATATATTTT,CASSPIDRGSSGNTIYF
.,TRBJ2-1,TRBD1,TRBV15,TGTGCCACCAGCAGGTCAGTCCCGGGACAGGGAAGGGGGCAGTTCTTC,CATSRSVPGQGRGQFF
once,TRBJ2-7,.,TRBV2,TGTGCCAGCAGTGACCCAGGCAGGTACGAGCAGTACTTC,CASSDPGRYEQYF
.,TRBJ1-2,.,TRBV18,TGTGCCAGCTCATCCGCGGGGGAAGGGAACTATGGCTACACCTTC,CASSSAGEGNYGYTF
.,TRBJ2-7,.,TRBV18,TGTGCCAGCTCATCTTACAGGGACGAGCAGTACTTC,CASSSYRDEQYF
.,TRBJ2-1,.,TRBV5-6,TGTGCCAGCAACGACTACAGGGTGAGCTCCTACAATGAGCAGTTCTTC,CASNDYRVSSYNEQFF
.,TRBJ2-5,TRBD1,TRBV7-9,TGTGCCAGCAGCCCGAGGACAGGGGTTGAGACCCAGTACTTC,CASSPRTGVETQYF
.,TRBJ2-7,TRBD2,TRBV5-1,TGCGCCAGCACAAGGGACTACAACTACGAGCAGTACTTC,CASTRDYNYEQYF